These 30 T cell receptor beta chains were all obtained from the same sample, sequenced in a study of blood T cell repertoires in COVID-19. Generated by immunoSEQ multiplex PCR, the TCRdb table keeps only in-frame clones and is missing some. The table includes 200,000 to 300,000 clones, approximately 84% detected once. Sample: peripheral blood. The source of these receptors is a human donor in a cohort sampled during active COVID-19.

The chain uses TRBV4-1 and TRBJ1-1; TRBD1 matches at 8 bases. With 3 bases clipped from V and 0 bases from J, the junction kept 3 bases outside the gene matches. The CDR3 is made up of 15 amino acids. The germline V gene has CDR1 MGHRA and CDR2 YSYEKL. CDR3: CASSQGQDLNTEAFF. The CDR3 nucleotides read TGCGCCAGCAGCCAGGGACAGGACCTGAACACTGAAGCTTTCTTT.

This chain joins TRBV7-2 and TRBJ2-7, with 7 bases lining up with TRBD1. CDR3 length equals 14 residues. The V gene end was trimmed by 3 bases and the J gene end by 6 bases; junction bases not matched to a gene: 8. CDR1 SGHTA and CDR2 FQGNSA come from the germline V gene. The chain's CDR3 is CASSFSGTASEQYF. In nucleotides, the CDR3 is TGTGCCAGCAGCTTTTCCGGGACAGCATCCGAGCAGTACTTC.

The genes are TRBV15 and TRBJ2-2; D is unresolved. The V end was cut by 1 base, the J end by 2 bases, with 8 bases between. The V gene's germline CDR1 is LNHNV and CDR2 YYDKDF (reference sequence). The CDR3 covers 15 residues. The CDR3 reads CATSRGRFNTGELFF. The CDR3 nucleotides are TGTGCCACCAGCAGAGGCAGGTTCAACACCGGGGAGCTGTTTTTT.

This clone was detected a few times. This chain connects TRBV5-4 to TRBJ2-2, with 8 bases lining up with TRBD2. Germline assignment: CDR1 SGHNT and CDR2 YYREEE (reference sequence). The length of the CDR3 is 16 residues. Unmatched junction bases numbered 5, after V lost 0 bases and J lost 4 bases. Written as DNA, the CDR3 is TGTGCCAGCAGCTTGGGTGGAGCGGGGGTCACCGGGGAGCTGTTTTTT. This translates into CASSLGGAGVTGELFF. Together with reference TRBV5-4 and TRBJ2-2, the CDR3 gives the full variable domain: ETGVTQSPTHLIKTRGQQVTLRCSSQSGHNTVSWYQQALGQGPQFIFQYYREEENGRGNFPPRFSGLQFPNYSSELNVNALELDDSALYLCASSLGGAGVTGELFFGEGSRLTVL.

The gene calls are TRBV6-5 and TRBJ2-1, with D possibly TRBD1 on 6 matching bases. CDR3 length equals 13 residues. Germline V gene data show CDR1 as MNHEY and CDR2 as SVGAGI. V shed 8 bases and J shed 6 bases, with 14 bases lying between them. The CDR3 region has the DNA TGTGCCAGCCTACTTTTCAGGGGCAATGAGCAGTTCTTC. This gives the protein CASLLFRGNEQFF.

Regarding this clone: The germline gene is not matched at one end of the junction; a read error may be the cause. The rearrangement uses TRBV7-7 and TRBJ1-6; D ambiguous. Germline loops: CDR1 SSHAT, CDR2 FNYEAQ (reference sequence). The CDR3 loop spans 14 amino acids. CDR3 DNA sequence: TGTGCTAGCAGCTTAGGGCGGTGGGATTCACCCCTCCACTTT. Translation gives CASSLGRWDSPLHF.

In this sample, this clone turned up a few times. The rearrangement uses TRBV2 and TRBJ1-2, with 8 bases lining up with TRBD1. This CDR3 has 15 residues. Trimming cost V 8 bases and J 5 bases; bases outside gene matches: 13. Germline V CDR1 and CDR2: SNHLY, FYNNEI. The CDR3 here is CASRNPGQAVYGYTF. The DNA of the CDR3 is TGTGCCAGCCGGAACCCGGGACAGGCGGTTTATGGCTACACCTTC.

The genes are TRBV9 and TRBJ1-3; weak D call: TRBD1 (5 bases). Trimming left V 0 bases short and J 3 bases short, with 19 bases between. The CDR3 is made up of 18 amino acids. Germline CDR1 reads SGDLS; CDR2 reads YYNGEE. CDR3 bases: TGTGCCAGCAGCGTAGAGAGGAGACAGCCCGAGCTTGGAAACACCATATATTTT. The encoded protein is CASSVERRQPELGNTIYF.

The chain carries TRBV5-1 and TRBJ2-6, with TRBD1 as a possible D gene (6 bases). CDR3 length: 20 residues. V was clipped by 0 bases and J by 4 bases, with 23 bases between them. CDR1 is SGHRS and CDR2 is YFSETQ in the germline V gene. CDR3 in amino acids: CASSLGLSVTGKVGANVLTF. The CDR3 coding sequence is TGCGCCAGCAGCTTGGGGCTGTCCGTTACAGGGAAGGTGGGGGCCAACGTCCTGACTTTC.

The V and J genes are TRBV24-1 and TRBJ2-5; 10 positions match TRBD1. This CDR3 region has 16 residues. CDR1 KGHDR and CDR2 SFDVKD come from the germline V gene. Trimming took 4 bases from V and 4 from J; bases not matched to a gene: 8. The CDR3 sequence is CATSESGQGDLETQYF. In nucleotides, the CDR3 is TGTGCCACCAGTGAGTCCGGACAGGGGGACCTAGAGACCCAGTACTTC.

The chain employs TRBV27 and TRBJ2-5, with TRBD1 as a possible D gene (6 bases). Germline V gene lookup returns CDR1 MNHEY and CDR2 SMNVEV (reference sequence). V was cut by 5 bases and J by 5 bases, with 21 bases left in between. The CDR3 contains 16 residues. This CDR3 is CASSTYYRALGETQYF. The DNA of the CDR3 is TGTGCCAGCAGTACCTATTACAGGGCGTTGGGGGAGACCCAGTACTTC.

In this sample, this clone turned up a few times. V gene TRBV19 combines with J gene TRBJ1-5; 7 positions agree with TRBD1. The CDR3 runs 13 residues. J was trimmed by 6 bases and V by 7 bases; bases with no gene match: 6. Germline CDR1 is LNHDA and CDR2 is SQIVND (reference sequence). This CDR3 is CASTKGAGQPQHF. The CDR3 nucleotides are TGTGCCAGTACTAAGGGGGCAGGTCAGCCCCAGCATTTT.

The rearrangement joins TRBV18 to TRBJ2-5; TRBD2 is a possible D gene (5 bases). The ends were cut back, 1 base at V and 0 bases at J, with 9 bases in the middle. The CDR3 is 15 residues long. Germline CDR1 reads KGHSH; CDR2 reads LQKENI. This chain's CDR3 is CASSPQGGYQETQYF. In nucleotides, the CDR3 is TGTGCCAGCTCACCACAGGGCGGGTACCAAGAGACCCAGTACTTC.

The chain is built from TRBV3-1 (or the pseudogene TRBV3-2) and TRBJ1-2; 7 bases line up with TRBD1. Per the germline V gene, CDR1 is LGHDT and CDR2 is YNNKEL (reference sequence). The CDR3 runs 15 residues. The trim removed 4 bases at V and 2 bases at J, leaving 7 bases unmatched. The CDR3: CASSLATGQNYGYTF. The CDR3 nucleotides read TGTGCCAGCAGCCTTGCAACGGGACAGAACTATGGCTACACCTTC.

CDR3 sequence reads: CASSAGQQETQYF. In DNA, the CDR3 is TGTGCCAGCAGTGCGGGACAGCAAGAGACCCAGTACTTC. V gene TRBV28 combines with J gene TRBJ2-5, with D perhaps TRBD1 (7 bases). Trimming pared 5 bases from V and 2 bases from J, leaving 9 bases between. This CDR3 has 13 amino acids. The V gene's germline CDR1 is MDHEN and CDR2 SYDVKM. The whole variable domain, remainder taken from reference TRBV28 and TRBJ2-5, is DVKVTQSSRYLVKRTGEKVFLECVQDMDHENMFWYRQDPGLGLRLIYFSYDVKMKEKGDIPEGYSVSREKKERFSLILESASTNQTSMYLCASSAGQQETQYFGPGTRLLVL.

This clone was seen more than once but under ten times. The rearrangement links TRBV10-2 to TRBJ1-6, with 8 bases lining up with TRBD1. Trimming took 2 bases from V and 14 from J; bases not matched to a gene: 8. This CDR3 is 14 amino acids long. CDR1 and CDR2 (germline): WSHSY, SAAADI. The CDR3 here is CASSEGQGRIALHF. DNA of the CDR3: TGCGCCAGCAGTGAGGGACAGGGTCGAATAGCCCTCCACTTT.

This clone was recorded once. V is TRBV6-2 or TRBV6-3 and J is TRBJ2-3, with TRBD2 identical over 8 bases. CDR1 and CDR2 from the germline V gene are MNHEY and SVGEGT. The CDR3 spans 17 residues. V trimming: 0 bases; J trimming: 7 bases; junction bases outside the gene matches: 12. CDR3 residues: CASSYSTREAPPNTQYF. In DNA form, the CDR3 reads TGTGCCAGCAGTTACTCGACGCGGGAGGCTCCACCGAATACGCAGTATTTT.

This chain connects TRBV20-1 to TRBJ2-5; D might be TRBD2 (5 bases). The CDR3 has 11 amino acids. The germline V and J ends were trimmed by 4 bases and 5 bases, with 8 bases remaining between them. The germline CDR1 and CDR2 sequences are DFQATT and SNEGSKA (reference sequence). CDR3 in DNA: TGCAGTGCTACAGGCGGGGAGACCCAGTACTTC. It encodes CSATGGETQYF.

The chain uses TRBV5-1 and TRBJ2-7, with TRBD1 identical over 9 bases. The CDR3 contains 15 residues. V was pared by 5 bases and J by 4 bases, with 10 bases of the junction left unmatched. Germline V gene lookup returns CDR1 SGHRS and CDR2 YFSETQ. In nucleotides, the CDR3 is TGCGCCAGCAGTCGGGGGTCACAGGGGGCATACGAGCAGTACTTC. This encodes CASSRGSQGAYEQYF.

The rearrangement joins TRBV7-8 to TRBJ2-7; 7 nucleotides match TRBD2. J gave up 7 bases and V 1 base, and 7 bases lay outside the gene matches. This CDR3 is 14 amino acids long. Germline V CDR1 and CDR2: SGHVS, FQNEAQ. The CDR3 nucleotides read TGTGCCAGCAGCTTAGTCTTTCTAGCGGAAGAGCAGTACTTC. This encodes CASSLVFLAEEQYF.

The CDR3 nucleotides read TGTGCCAGCACCCAACAGGGGGCATTCACTAATGAAAAACTGTTTTTT. It codes for CASTQQGAFTNEKLFF. This rearrangement joins TRBV11-2 to TRBJ1-4, with 9 positions matching TRBD1. The CDR3 has 16 amino acids. Germline V gene data show CDR1 as SGHAT and CDR2 as FQNNGV. V lost 7 bases to trimming and J lost 2 bases; unmatched junction nucleotides: 8.

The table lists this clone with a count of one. CDR3 sequence (DNA): TGTGCCAGCAGTGACCAGGGTTTACTCTCCCACAGTGAGCAGTTCTTC. Amino acids: CASSDQGLLSHSEQFF. This sequence joins TRBV2 and TRBJ2-1; D is perhaps TRBD1 (5 bases). CDR3 length equals 16 residues. V was pared by 3 bases and J by 9 bases, with 21 bases between. Germline assignment: CDR1 SNHLY and CDR2 FYNNEI.

The CDR3 is CSVGTSGTDTQYF. The DNA for the CDR3 is TGCAGCGTTGGTACTAGCGGCACAGATACGCAGTATTTT. This chain links TRBV29-1 with TRBJ2-3; the match to TRBD2 covers 7 bases. This CDR3 comprises 13 residues. Germline CDR1 and CDR2: SQVTM and ANQGSEA. The V segment lost 4 bases and the J segment 1 base; nucleotides outside the gene matches: 2.

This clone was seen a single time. The CDR3 loop is CASSPGAARTEAFF. CDR3 nucleotides: TGTGCCAGCAGCCCAGGCGCAGCCCGCACTGAAGCTTTCTTT. The chain couples TRBV6-5 to TRBJ1-1; D remains unclear. V was shortened by 6 bases and J by 4 bases, with 15 bases between the two germline ends. This CDR3 is 14 amino acids long. The V gene's germline CDR1 is MNHEY and CDR2 SVGAGI.

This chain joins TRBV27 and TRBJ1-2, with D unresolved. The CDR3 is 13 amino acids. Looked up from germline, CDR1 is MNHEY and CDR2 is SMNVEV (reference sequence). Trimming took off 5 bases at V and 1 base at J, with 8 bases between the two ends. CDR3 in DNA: TGTGCCAGCAGTGCCTACCTTAACTATGGCTACACCTTC. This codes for CASSAYLNYGYTF.

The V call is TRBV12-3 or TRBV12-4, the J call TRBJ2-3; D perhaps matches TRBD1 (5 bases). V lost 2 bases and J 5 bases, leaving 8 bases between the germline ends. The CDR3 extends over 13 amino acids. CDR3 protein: CASSLLQGDTQYF. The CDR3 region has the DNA TGTGCCAGCAGTTTACTCCAGGGAGATACGCAGTATTTT.

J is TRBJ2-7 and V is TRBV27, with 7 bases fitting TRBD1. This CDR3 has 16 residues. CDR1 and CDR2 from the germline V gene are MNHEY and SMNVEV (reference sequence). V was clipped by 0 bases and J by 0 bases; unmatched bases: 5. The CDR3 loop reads CASSLSGQPSSYEQYF. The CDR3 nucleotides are TGTGCCAGCAGTTTATCGGGACAGCCGAGCTCCTACGAGCAGTACTTC.

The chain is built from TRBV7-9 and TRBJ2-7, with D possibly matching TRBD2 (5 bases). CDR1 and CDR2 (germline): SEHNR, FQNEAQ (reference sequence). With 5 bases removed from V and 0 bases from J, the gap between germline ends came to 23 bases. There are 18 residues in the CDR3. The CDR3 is CASSPLNMGAVSSYEQYF. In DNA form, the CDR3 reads TGTGCCAGCAGCCCACTAAACATGGGAGCGGTGAGCTCCTACGAGCAGTACTTC.

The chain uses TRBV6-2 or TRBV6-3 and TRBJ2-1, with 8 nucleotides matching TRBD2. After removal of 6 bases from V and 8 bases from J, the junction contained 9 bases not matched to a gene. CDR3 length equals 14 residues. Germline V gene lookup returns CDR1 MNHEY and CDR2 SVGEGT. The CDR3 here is CASSSGLAAHEQFF. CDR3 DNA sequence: TGTGCCAGCAGCTCTGGACTAGCCGCCCATGAGCAGTTCTTC.

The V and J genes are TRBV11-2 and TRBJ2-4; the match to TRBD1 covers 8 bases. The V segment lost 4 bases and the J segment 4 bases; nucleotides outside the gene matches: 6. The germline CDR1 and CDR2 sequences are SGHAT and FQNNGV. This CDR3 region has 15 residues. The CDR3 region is CASSYPQGAKNIQYF. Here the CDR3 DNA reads TGTGCCAGCAGCTACCCCCAGGGGGCTAAAAACATTCAGTACTTC.